These 14 T cell receptor beta chains originate from one sample sequenced in a study of Ad26.COV2.S vaccination and SARS-CoV-2 variants. Noted treatment: roughly 19 received Ad26.COV2.S at low or high dose, single or two shots; about 5 received placebo; per-sample allocation not given. Each sample was drawn 63 days after the first injection (of vaccine or placebo). Here immunoSEQ multiplex PCR was the method, and the copy in TCRdb shows in-frame clones only, minus some. The sample records 510,000 or so clones, roughly nine tenths being singletons. The sequences come from peripheral blood, collected in a trial of Ad26.COV2.S vaccine versus placebo. The receptors derive from a person between 18 and 65 years old who received the Ad26.COV2.S COVID-19 vaccine or a placebo.

Concerning this clone: No DNA is shown, since the ends of the CDR3 on it are uncertain; the CDR3 is the one TCRdb lists. The chain uses TRBV5-6 and TRBJ2-7; TRBD2 is taken as the D call from the table, unchecked against the DNA. Germline CDR1 and CDR2: SGHDT and YYEEEE. The CDR3 spans 15 amino acids, including both terminal residues. CDR3 amino acids: CASSSFGAGGYEQYF.

The rearrangement joins TRBV28 to TRBJ1-2, with D possibly being TRBD1 (6 bases). CDR3 length equals 14 residues. V lost 7 bases and J lost 8, with 20 bases in between. The germline gives CDR1 MDHEN, CDR2 SYDVKM. CDR3 DNA: TGTGCCAGCACCCGGGCAGGGGCAGGCCAGGGCTACACCTTC. It is translated as CASTRAGAGQGYTF.

This clone was seen a single time. The CDR3 sequence: CASSLAGRPKETQYF. The CDR3 nucleotides are TGTGCCAGCAGCTTAGCCGGGAGGCCCAAGGAGACCCAGTACTTC. The V gene is TRBV7-8, the J gene TRBJ2-5; 7 nucleotides agree with TRBD2. The CDR3 is 15 amino acids. Germline V gene lookup returns CDR1 SGHVS and CDR2 FQNEAQ. The V and J ends lost 0 bases and 5 bases, in that order; junction bases with no gene match: 6.

V gene TRBV19 combines with J gene TRBJ2-5; 7 positions agree with TRBD1. The J segment lost 7 bases and the V segment lost 6 bases, leaving 14 bases of the junction unmatched. Germline V lookup: CDR1 LNHDA, CDR2 SQIVND (reference sequence). This CDR3 region has 15 residues. The CDR3, as DNA: TGTGCCAGTAGCCTAAGGACAGGAGGATTCCTGACCCAGTACTTC. Translated: CASSLRTGGFLTQYF.

The chain couples TRBV7-2 to TRBJ2-3; TRBD2 agrees at 8 bases. Germline values: CDR1 SGHTA, CDR2 FQGNSA. V gave up 1 base and J gave up 8 bases; unmatched junction bases: 11. CDR3 length equals 16 residues. Here the CDR3 reads CASSLVGGTSFSTQYF. The CDR3 nucleotides read TGTGCCAGCAGCTTAGTGGGGGGGACTAGTTTCTCTACGCAGTATTTT.

This clone was counted a few times. This CDR3 is CASNAGGSFNYGYTF. The CDR3 DNA sequence: TGTGCCAGTAATGCTGGGGGTTCTTTTAACTATGGCTACACCTTC. The rearrangement links TRBV19 to TRBJ1-2; D may be TRBD1 (5 bases). Trimming stripped 7 bases from V and 1 base from J, with 16 bases between. From germline, CDR1 is LNHDA and CDR2 SQIVND (reference sequence). The CDR3 is 15 residues long.

As to this clone: Other DNA sequences of this sample code for an identical CDR3. The chain employs TRBV20-1 and TRBJ2-5, with D uncertain. Germline CDR1 DFQATT, CDR2 SNEGSKA (reference sequence). Deletions cut 1 base from V and 5 bases from J, with 5 bases between. The CDR3 is made up of 11 amino acids. For the CDR3, the DNA is TGCAGTGCTAGAGTGGGCGAGACCCAGTACTTC. Translated: CSARVGETQYF.

The CDR3 is CASSIRARNQPQHF. The CDR3 DNA follows: TGTGCCAGTAGTATCAGGGCGAGAAATCAGCCCCAGCATTTT. The rearrangement links TRBV19 to TRBJ1-5; tentatively, D is TRBD1 (5 bases). This CDR3 is built from 14 residues. V was trimmed by 3 bases and J by 4 bases, leaving 10 bases between them. Germline V lookup: CDR1 LNHDA, CDR2 SQIVND (reference sequence).

The chain is built from TRBV19 and TRBJ1-2, with TRBD1 matching over 8 bases. CDR1 is LNHDA, CDR2 SQIVND, per germline (reference sequence). V gave up 5 bases and J gave up 5 bases; unmatched junction bases: 10. The CDR3 has 15 residues. This CDR3 is CASSAQGAEGYGYTF. Here the CDR3 DNA reads TGTGCCAGTAGTGCCCAGGGGGCCGAGGGGTATGGCTACACCTTC.

This chain joins TRBV2 and TRBJ2-2; TRBD1 is a possible D gene (5 bases). Trimming pared 6 bases from V and 1 base from J, leaving 9 bases between. Germline values: CDR1 SNHLY, CDR2 FYNNEI. CDR3 length equals 14 residues. CDR3 loop: CASSRVRNTGELFF. The CDR3 DNA reads as TGTGCCAGCAGCAGGGTGAGGAACACCGGGGAGCTGTTTTTT.

The chain carries TRBV7-2 and TRBJ2-1, with 11 bases matching TRBD2. Germline V gives CDR1 SGHTA, CDR2 FQGNSA. The CDR3 has 16 residues. V lost 5 bases to trimming and J lost 8 bases; unmatched junction nucleotides: 11. The CDR3 DNA reads as TGTGCCAGCAGCGTGCACCCGGGACTAGCGGCCGATGAGCAGTTCTTC. This gives the protein CASSVHPGLAADEQFF.

This clone was observed once. The CDR3 DNA reads as TGTGCCAGTAGTATCGTAATGGGTCCCGGGGAGCTGTTTTTT. Translation gives CASSIVMGPGELFF. The chain links TRBV19 to TRBJ2-2; D gene unclear. Germline-derived CDR1 and CDR2 are LNHDA and SQIVND (reference sequence). This CDR3 has 14 residues. V lost 3 bases to trimming and J lost 6 bases, with 11 bases between them. Full variable domain (outside the CDR3, taken from reference TRBV19 and TRBJ2-2): DGGITQSPKYLFRKEGQNVTLSCEQNLNHDAMYWYRQDPGQGLRLIYYSQIVNDFQKGDIAEGYSVSREKKESFPLTVTSAQKNPTAFYLCASSIVMGPGELFFGEGSRLTVL.

The rearrangement joins TRBV28 to TRBJ2-1; 9 bases line up with TRBD1. V gave up 4 bases and J gave up 8 bases; unmatched junction bases: 9. The CDR3 runs to 15 residues. Germline V lookup: CDR1 MDHEN, CDR2 SYDVKM. The CDR3 sequence is CASSSAGQGGDEQFF. DNA for the CDR3: TGTGCCAGCAGTTCCGCGGGACAGGGTGGCGATGAGCAGTTCTTC.

The chain has TRBV7-9 and TRBJ2-3; 9 bases agree with TRBD1. The germline V gene encodes CDR1 SEHNR and CDR2 FQNEAQ (reference sequence). The V gene end was trimmed by 4 bases and the J gene end by 2 bases; junction bases not matched to a gene: 4. This CDR3 region has 15 residues. The chain's CDR3 is CASSSTGGFTDTQYF. Here the CDR3 DNA reads TGTGCCAGCAGCTCGACAGGGGGTTTCACAGATACGCAGTATTTT.